Listed below are T cell receptor beta chains from one sample, sequenced in a study of T cells in Graves' hyperthyroidism and ophthalmopathy. TCRdb reprocessed the multiplex PCR reads via MiXCR and lists one record per CDR3 protein. Among approximately 430,000 distinct CDR3 sequences listed, 15% to 19% were seen once. The sequenced material came from blood. These receptors were obtained from a woman aged 18-35 years with Graves' hyperthyroidism. CDR3s include the opening cysteine and the closing phenylalanine or tryptophan. D genes are given only for firm matches. Part of the rows lack a size; the others show once, few, many or a class for expanded clones.

d_gene	abundance	v_gene	j_gene	CDR3nt	CDR3aa
TRBD2	few	TRBV6-1	TRBJ2-7	TGTGCCAGCAGTGAGGTTAGCGGGAGATTCTACGAGCAGTACTTC	CASSEVSGRFYEQYF
-	many	TRBV10-3	TRBJ2-7	TGTGCCACCACCCCAGGGGACGAGCAGTACTTC	CATTPGDEQYF
TRBD2	many	TRBV28	TRBJ2-1	TGTGCCAGCAGTTTCCTAGCGGGAGTAAGCAATGAGCAGTTCTTC	CASSFLAGVSNEQFF
TRBD2	-	TRBV7-3	TRBJ2-5	TGTGCCAGCAGCTTAACGGGAGCGGGGGTTAAAGAGACCCAGTACTTC	CASSLTGAGVKETQYF
-	many	TRBV20-1	TRBJ1-3	TGCAGTGCCCTAACAGGGACTGGAAACACCATATATTTT	CSALTGTGNTIYF
-	few	TRBV6-2/TRBV6-3	TRBJ2-1	TGTGCCAGCAGGCCCCAGGGGGGAGATGAGCAGTTCTTC	CASRPQGGDEQFF
-	few	TRBV4-1	TRBJ1-6	TGCGCCAGCAGCCAAGAACGGACACAGCATTATGTTTCACCCCTCCACTTT	CASSQERTQHYVSPLHF
-	many	TRBV12-3/TRBV12-4	TRBJ2-3	TGTGCCAGCACCCTGGGACTCCCCGGGACAGATACGCAGTATTTT	CASTLGLPGTDTQYF
-	many	TRBV28	TRBJ2-3	TGTGCCAGCAGTGTACTAGGGATTTACGGGAGCACAGATACGCAGTATTTT	CASSVLGIYGSTDTQYF
-	many	TRBV6-2/TRBV6-3	TRBJ1-2	TGTGCCAGCAGTGGGCCAGGGGAAGGCTACACCTTC	CASSGPGEGYTF
-	many	TRBV6-1	TRBJ2-7	TGTGCCAGCGGGCGGGGCGGTCCCTACGAGCAGTACTTC	CASGRGGPYEQYF
TRBD1	many	TRBV15	TRBJ1-1	TGTGCCACCAGCAGATGGGGACAGGGTGACACTGAAGCTTTCTTT	CATSRWGQGDTEAFF
-	-	TRBV12-3/TRBV12-4	TRBJ1-5	TGTGCCAGCAGACTCGAGATACATCAGCCCCAGCATTTT	CASRLEIHQPQHF
TRBD2	many	TRBV15	TRBJ2-3	TGTGCCACCAGCATCCGGACTAGCGATGTCACAGATACGCAGTATTTT	CATSIRTSDVTDTQYF
-	few	TRBV29-1	TRBJ1-1	TGCAGCGTTGTTTGGCAGTTTTTCGCTGAAGCTCTCTTT	CSVVWQFFAEALF
-	many	TRBV13	TRBJ2-5	TGTGCCAGCAGCTTAGGGGACACCTCTCCTGGGGAGACCCAGTACTTC	CASSLGDTSPGETQYF
TRBD2	many	TRBV7-8	TRBJ2-1	TGTGCCAGCAGCTTGACTAGCGGGAGGGCCCGGTACAATGAGCAGTTCTTC	CASSLTSGRARYNEQFF
TRBD1	many	TRBV10-3	TRBJ1-1	TGTGCCATCAGTGAGTCGCCCCTCAGGGGGCCCACTGAAGCTTTCTTT	CAISESPLRGPTEAFF
TRBD2	many	TRBV2	TRBJ2-5	TGTGCCAGCAGTGGTAATAGCGGGAGACGCGAGACCCAGTACTTC	CASSGNSGRRETQYF
-	few	TRBV7-9	TRBJ1-2	TGTGCCAGCAGCTTTCTTTCAGGGCCCTATGGCTACACCTTC	CASSFLSGPYGYTF
-	-	TRBV15	TRBJ1-2	TGTGCCACCAGCAGAGATGGCTGGATAGGCTACACCTTC	CATSRDGWIGYTF
-	many	TRBV20-1	TRBJ2-3	TGCAGTGCTAGCCCTATCTTCCCTAGCACAGATACGCAGTATTTT	CSASPIFPSTDTQYF
TRBD1	few	TRBV2	TRBJ1-4	TGTGCCAGCAGTGGGGGGCTGGGACAGGCGGCGAAACTGTTTTTT	CASSGGLGQAAKLFF
TRBD2	-	TRBV7-2	TRBJ2-1	TGTGCCAGCAGCTTCCGGACTAGCGGGTATACCTACAATGAGCAGTTCTTC	CASSFRTSGYTYNEQFF
TRBD1	many	TRBV9	TRBJ2-2	TGTGCCAGCAGCGTCTCCGGGACAGGGGGCAGGGAGCTGTTTTTT	CASSVSGTGGRELFF
-	many	TRBV20-1	TRBJ2-3	TGCAGTGCTAGCGGCACAGATACGCAGTATTTT	CSASGTDTQYF
-	few	TRBV5-6	TRBJ1-4	TGTGCCAGCAGCCCAAAGTCCCGGGACTTTGAAAAACTGTTTTTT	CASSPKSRDFEKLFF
-	many	TRBV28	TRBJ2-4	TGTGCCAGCATTGGAGGGTCGGCCAAAAACATTCAGTACTTC	CASIGGSAKNIQYF
-	few	TRBV29-1	TRBJ1-1	TGCAGCGTTGTCCAGGGTCCAGCTTTCTTT	CSVVQGPAFF
-	-	TRBV6-2/TRBV6-3	TRBJ2-3	TGTGCCAGCAGCAACCAAGTAGATACGCAGTATTTT	CASSNQVDTQYF
TRBD1	many	TRBV12-3/TRBV12-4	TRBJ1-1	TGTGCCAGCAGCCCAGCCCGACAGGGACGATTGACTGAAGCTTTCTTT	CASSPARQGRLTEAFF
TRBD1	many	TRBV27	TRBJ2-1	TGTGCCAGCAGTCTCAGGGGGAGCAATGAGCAGTTCTTC	CASSLRGSNEQFF
TRBD1	many	TRBV3-1	TRBJ1-1	TGTGCCAGCAGCCGAGCGGACAGGGGTCGAGCTTTCTTT	CASSRADRGRAFF